One and the same sample provided the 5 T cell receptor beta chains below, sequenced in a study of OX40 agonist ivuxolimab in advanced cancers. Using immunoSEQ multiplex PCR, the repertoire was profiled, and TCRdb retains in-frame clones only, with some absent. The sample records tens of thousands of clones, roughly 86% being singletons. This specimen consisted of CD4+ or CD8+ T cells sorted from blood, obtained in a trial of the OX40 agonist ivuxolimab. Receptor source: an adult with an advanced solid tumor such as melanoma, head and neck, liver or kidney cancer.

The chain carries TRBV7-2 and TRBJ2-7, with 11 bases identical to TRBD2. The CDR3 is made up of 17 amino acids. Germline assignment: CDR1 SGHTA and CDR2 FQGNSA. V shed 5 bases and J 7 bases; nucleotides not matched to a gene: 16. The CDR3 region has the DNA TGTGCCAGCAGCACCAGAGGTAGCGGGAGGGGGGAGCGGGAGCAGTACTTC. Its protein is CASSTRGSGRGEREQYF.

The V and J genes are TRBV18 and TRBJ2-1; 11 nucleotides align to TRBD1. Germline V lookup: CDR1 KGHSH, CDR2 LQKENI. V gave up 3 bases and J gave up 8 bases; unmatched junction bases: 12. CDR3 length: 17 amino acids. CDR3 bases: TGTGCCAGCTCACCCCCCGGGACAGGGGGTCGTTTCGATGAGCAGTTCTTC. Residues: CASSPPGTGGRFDEQFF.

The genes are TRBV19 and TRBJ2-1, with TRBD1 matching over 7 bases. The CDR3 spans 15 residues. The germline V gene has CDR1 LNHDA and CDR2 SQIVND (reference sequence). V lost 6 bases to trimming and J lost 3 bases; unmatched junction nucleotides: 8. CDR3 coding DNA: TGTGCCAGTAGGGACCACAGGGGCAACTACAATGAGCAGTTCTTC. Translating gives CASRDHRGNYNEQFF.

V gene TRBV19 combines with J gene TRBJ2-7, with D tentatively TRBD2 (5 bases). V was cut by 6 bases and J by 3 bases, with 12 bases left in between. There are 13 residues in the CDR3. Germline values: CDR1 LNHDA, CDR2 SQIVND (reference sequence). In DNA, the CDR3 is TGTGCCAGTAGCCGGGATTCCTTCTACGAGCAGTACTTC. It specifies CASSRDSFYEQYF.

The CDR3 here is CASSLGPRGLSGNTIYF. The CDR3 DNA follows: TGTGCCAGCAGCTTAGGTCCTAGGGGGCTGAGTGGAAACACCATATATTTT. V and J are TRBV7-6 and TRBJ1-3; 7 nucleotides agree with TRBD1. Losses at the gene ends were 1 base for V and 3 bases for J; bases not matched to a gene: 9. The germline V gene has CDR1 SGHVS and CDR2 FNYEAQ. CDR3 size: 17 residues.